The clone carrying this T cell receptor (beta chain) was observed many times. Antigen unknown. Carried by the TCR beta cDNA libraries were unique molecular identifiers. TCRdb reprocessed the PCR reads via MiXCR and lists one record per CDR3 protein. This table holds over 300,000 distinct CDR3 sequences, around 33% found once. This entry is derived from a study of post-analysis software for immune sequencing data. Findings and caveats of the study: People with multiple sclerosis had a significantly lower normalized Chao1 diversity than controls did. About 5 TRBV segments, including TRBV5-6, TRBV5-1 and TRBV20-1, were more frequent in patients than controls.

Trimming cost V 6 bases and J 7 bases; bases outside gene matches: 12. Looked up from germline, CDR1 is MNHEY and CDR2 is SVGAGI. This CDR3 region has 14 residues. The chain employs TRBV6-5 and TRBJ2-7; 7 nucleotides agree with TRBD1. This receptor was identified in a girl aged 10 to 17 with multiple sclerosis. The sample was blood. The CDR3 DNA reads TGTGCCAGCAGCCACAGACAGGGAACGAGAGAGCAGTACTTC. This translates into CASSHRQGTREQYF.